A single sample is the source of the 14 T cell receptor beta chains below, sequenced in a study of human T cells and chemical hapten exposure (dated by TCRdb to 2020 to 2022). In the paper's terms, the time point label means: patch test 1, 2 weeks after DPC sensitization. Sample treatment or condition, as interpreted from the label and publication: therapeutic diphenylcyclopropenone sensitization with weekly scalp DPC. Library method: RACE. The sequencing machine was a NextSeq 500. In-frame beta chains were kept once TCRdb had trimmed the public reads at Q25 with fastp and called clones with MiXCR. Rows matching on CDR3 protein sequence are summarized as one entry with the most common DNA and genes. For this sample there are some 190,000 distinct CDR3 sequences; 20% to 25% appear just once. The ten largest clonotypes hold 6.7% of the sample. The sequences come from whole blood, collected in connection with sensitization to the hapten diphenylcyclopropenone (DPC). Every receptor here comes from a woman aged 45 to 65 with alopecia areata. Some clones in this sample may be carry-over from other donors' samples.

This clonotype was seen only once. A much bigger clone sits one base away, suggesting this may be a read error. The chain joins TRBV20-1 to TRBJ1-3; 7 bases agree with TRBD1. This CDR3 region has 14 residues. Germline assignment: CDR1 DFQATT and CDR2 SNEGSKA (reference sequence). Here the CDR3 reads CSADPGQFGSTIYF. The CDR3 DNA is TGCAGTGCGGATCCGGGACAGTTTGGAAGCACCATATATTTT.

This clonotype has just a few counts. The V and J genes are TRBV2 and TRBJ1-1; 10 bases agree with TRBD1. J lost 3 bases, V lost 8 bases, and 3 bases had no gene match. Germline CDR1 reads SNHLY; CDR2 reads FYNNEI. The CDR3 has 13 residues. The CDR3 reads CASSGTGDTEAFF. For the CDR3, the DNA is TGTGCCAGCTCGGGGACAGGGGACACTGAAGCTTTCTTT.

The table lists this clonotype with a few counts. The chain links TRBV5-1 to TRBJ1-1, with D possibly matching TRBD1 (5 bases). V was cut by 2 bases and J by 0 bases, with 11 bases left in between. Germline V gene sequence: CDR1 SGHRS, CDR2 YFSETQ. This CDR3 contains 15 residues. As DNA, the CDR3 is TGCGCCAGCAGCTTACGTGGACACCTGAACACTGAAGCTTTCTTT. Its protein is CASSLRGHLNTEAFF. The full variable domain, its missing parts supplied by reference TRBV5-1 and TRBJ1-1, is KAGVTQTPRYLIKTRGQQVTLSCSPISGHRSVSWYQQTPGQGLQFLFEYFSETQRNKGNFPGRFSGRQFSNSRSEMNVSTLELGDSALYLCASSLRGHLNTEAFFGQGTRLTVV.

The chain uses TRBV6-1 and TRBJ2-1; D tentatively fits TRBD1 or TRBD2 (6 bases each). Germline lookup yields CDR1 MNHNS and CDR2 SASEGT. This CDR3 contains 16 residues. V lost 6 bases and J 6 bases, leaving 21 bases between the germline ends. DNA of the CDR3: TGTGCCAGCAGAGCCCAACCCACAGGGACTTTCAATGAGCAGTTCTTC. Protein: CASRAQPTGTFNEQFF.

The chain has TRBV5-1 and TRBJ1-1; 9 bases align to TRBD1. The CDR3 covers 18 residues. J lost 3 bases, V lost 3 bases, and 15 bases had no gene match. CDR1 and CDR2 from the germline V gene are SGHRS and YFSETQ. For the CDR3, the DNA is TGCGCCAGCAGCTGGGGGACAGGGAGTTGGAGCGGGGACACTGAAGCTTTCTTT. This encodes CASSWGTGSWSGDTEAFF.

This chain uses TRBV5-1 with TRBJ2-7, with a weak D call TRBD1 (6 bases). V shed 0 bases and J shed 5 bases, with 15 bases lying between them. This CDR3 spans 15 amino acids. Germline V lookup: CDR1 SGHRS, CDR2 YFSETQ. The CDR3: CASSLESHRVDEQYF. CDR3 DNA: TGCGCCAGCAGCTTGGAATCGCACAGGGTGGACGAGCAGTACTTC.

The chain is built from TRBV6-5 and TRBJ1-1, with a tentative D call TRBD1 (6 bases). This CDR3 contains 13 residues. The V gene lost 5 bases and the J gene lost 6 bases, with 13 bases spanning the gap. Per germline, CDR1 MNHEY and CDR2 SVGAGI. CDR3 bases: TGTGCCAGCAGTCTCCCGGGGGCAGCTGAAGCTTTCTTT. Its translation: CASSLPGAAEAFF.

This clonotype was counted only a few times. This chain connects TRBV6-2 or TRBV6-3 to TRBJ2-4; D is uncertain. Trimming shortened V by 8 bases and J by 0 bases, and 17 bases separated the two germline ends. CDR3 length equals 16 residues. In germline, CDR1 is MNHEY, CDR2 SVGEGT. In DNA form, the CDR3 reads TGTGCCAGCGGTCCCCGAGGCCAGCTAGCCAAAAACATTCAGTACTTC. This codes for CASGPRGQLAKNIQYF.

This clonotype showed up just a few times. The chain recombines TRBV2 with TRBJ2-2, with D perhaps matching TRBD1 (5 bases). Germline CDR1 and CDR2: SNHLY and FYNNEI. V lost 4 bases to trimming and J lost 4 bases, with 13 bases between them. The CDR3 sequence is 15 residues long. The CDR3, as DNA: TGTGCCAGCAGTGTTCAGGGATCAGCCACCGGGGAGCTGTTTTTT. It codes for CASSVQGSATGELFF.

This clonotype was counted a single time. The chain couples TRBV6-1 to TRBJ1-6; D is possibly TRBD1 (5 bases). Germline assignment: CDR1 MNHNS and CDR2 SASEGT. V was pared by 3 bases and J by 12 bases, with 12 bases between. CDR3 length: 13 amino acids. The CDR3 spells CASSDQGYEPLHF. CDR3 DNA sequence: TGTGCCAGCAGTGACCAGGGCTATGAACCCCTCCACTTT.

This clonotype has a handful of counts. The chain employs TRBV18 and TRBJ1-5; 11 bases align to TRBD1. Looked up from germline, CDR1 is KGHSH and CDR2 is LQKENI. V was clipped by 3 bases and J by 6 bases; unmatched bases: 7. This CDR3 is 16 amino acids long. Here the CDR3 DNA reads TGTGCCAGCTCACCTGCCGGGACAGGGGGGGGTCAGCCCCAGCATTTT. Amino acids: CASSPAGTGGGQPQHF. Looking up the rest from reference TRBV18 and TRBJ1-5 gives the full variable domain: NAGVMQNPRHLVRRRGQEARLRCSPMKGHSHVYWYRQLPEEGLKFMVYLQKENIIDESGMPKERFSAEFPKEGPSILRIQQVVRGDSAAYFCASSPAGTGGGQPQHFGDGTRLSIL.

CDR3 nucleotide sequence: TGTGCCTGGAGTGTAAGCTACGAGCAGTACTTC. Encoded protein: CAWSVSYEQYF. The gene calls are TRBV30 and TRBJ2-7; no reliable D call. CDR1 is GTSNPN, CDR2 SVGIG, per germline (reference sequence). V lost 0 bases to trimming and J lost 3 bases, with 3 bases between them. The CDR3 is 11 residues long.

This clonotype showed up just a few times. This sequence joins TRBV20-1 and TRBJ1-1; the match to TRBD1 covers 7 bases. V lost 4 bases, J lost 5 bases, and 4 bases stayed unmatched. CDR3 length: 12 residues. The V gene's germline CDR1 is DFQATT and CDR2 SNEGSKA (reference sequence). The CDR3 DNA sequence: TGCAGTGCTATGAAACAGGGGACTGAAGCTTTCTTT. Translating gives CSAMKQGTEAFF.

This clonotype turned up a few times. CDR3: CSARNRERESNEQFF. DNA for the CDR3: TGCAGTGCTAGAAATAGGGAGAGGGAAAGCAATGAGCAGTTCTTC. V gene TRBV20-1 combines with J gene TRBJ2-1, with TRBD2 as a possible D gene (5 bases). This CDR3 has 15 residues. The V end was cut by 2 bases, the J end by 6 bases, with 17 bases between. Germline V lookup: CDR1 DFQATT, CDR2 SNEGSKA (reference sequence).